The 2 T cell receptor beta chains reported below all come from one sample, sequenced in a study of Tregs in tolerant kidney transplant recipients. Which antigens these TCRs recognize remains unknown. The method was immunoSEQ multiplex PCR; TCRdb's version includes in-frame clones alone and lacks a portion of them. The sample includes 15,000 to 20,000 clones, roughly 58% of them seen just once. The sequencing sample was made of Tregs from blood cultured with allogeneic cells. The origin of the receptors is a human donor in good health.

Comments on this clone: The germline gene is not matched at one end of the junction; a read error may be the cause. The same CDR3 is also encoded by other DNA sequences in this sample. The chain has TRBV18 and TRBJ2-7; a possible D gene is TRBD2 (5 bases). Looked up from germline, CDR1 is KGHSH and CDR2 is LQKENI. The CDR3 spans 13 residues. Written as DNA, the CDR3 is TGTGCCAGCTCCCGGGATCTTAGAAGGGAGCAGTACTTT. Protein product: CASSRDLRREQYF. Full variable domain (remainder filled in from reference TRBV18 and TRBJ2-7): NAGVMQNPRHLVRRRGQEARLRCSPMKGHSHVYWYRQLPEEGLKFMVYLQKENIIDESGMPKERFSAEFPKEGPSILRIQQVVRGDSAAYFCASSRDLRREQYFGPGTRLTVT.

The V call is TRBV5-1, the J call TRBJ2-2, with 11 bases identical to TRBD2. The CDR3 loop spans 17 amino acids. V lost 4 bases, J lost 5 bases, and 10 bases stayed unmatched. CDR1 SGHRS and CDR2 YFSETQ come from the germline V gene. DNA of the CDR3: TGCGCCAGCAGCATACGTAGCGGGAGGGCCTTGACCGGGGAGCTGTTTTTT. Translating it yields CASSIRSGRALTGELFF.